One and the same sample provided the 10 T cell receptor beta chains below, sequenced in a study of vaccination effects on CD4 cells after COVID-19. Peptide-pool stimulation followed by sequencing identified expanded antigen-specific CD4+ clonotypes in the ViraFEST assay. Culture lasted roughly 9 days before CD4+ T cell isolation. The study found no prior SARS-CoV-2 infection in the vaccine recipients, who tested negative for nucleocapsid antibodies. These receptors have no identified antigens. The table came from immunoSEQ multiplex PCR; TCRdb's copy has only in-frame clones and leaves some out. The sample yields approximately 44,000 clones, around 77% seen once. The sample here was CD4+ T cells from PBMCs cultured with HCoV-NL63 spike peptides, taken before COVID-19 vaccination. These receptors all stem from a human donor who received a COVID-19 vaccine.

This clone has just a few counts. V is TRBV2 and J is TRBJ1-1, with TRBD1 identical over 9 bases. The CDR3 loop spans 12 amino acids. After removal of 5 bases from V and 11 bases from J, the junction contained 6 bases not matched to a gene. The germline CDR1 and CDR2 sequences are SNHLY and FYNNEI. The CDR3 region has the DNA TGTGCCAGCAGTCGCAACAGGGGGCTGGCTTTCTTT. It is translated as CASSRNRGLAFF.

This chain links TRBV19 with TRBJ2-2; D assignment may be TRBD1 or TRBD2 (6 bases each). Germline assignment: CDR1 LNHDA and CDR2 SQIVND (reference sequence). CDR3 size: 15 residues. Trimming shortened V by 6 bases and J by 3 bases, and 14 bases separated the two germline ends. CDR3 protein: CASSVRGRYTGELFF. The CDR3 DNA reads as TGTGCCAGTAGCGTCCGGGGGCGGTACACCGGGGAGCTGTTTTTT.

The chain carries TRBV6-5 and TRBJ2-5; 8 bases map to TRBD2. Losses at the gene ends were 4 bases for V and 9 bases for J; bases not matched to a gene: 7. Germline V gene data show CDR1 as MNHEY and CDR2 as SVGAGI. The CDR3 totals 13 residues. The CDR3 DNA is TGTGCCAGCAGTTCGGGGGGGGAGAGGGCCCAGTACTTC. Translated: CASSSGGERAQYF.

The V and J genes are TRBV18 and TRBJ1-1, with TRBD1 identical over 7 bases. This CDR3 spans 14 amino acids. Per the germline V gene, CDR1 is KGHSH and CDR2 is LQKENI. Trimming removed 4 bases from V and 2 bases from J; junction bases left unmatched: 4. The CDR3 protein is CASSQGQLNTEAFF. CDR3 coding DNA: TGTGCCAGCTCACAGGGACAGCTTAACACTGAAGCTTTCTTT.

The chain joins TRBV12-2 to TRBJ2-7; the table's D call, TRBD1, was not checked against the DNA. TRBV12-2 is annotated as a pseudogene. The CDR3 length is 14 residues. The chain's CDR3 is CASRTTPQGYEQYV. In DNA, the CDR3 is TGTGCAAGTCGCACGACTCCACAGGGTTACGAGCAGTACGTC.

This chain connects TRBV24-1 to TRBJ2-1; TRBD1 matches at 8 bases. The CDR3 is 15 amino acids. Germline loops: CDR1 KGHDR, CDR2 SFDVKD. V dropped 3 bases and J dropped 4; count of bases not matched to a gene: 4. The CDR3 DNA sequence: TGTGCCACCAGTGATCCCGGGACAGGATACAATGAGCAGTTCTTC. It translates to CATSDPGTGYNEQFF.

In its sample, this clone was seen a few times. Here the CDR3 reads CATSGQTRAGYNDYTF. The CDR3 nucleotides are TGTGCCACCAGTGGCCAAACAAGGGCCGGATATAACGACTACACCTTC. J is TRBJ1-2 and V is TRBV24-1; D not certain. Deletions cut 5 bases from V and 10 bases from J, with 25 bases between. CDR1 is KGHDR and CDR2 is SFDVKD in the germline V gene. CDR3 length: 16 residues.

The gene calls are TRBV15 and TRBJ1-5; D remains unclear. In germline, CDR1 is LNHNV, CDR2 YYDKDF (reference sequence). This CDR3 comprises 16 residues. Trimming took off 4 bases at V and 2 bases at J, with 15 bases between the two ends. The CDR3, as DNA: TGTGCCACCAGCAACCGTCTTGGGAGGGGCAATCAGCCCCAGCATTTT. The encoded protein is CATSNRLGRGNQPQHF.

The chain carries TRBV6-1 and TRBJ1-1; 7 nucleotides line up with TRBD1. CDR1 is MNHNS, CDR2 SASEGT, per germline. The CDR3 consists of 12 residues. V gave up 3 bases and J gave up 5 bases; unmatched junction bases: 0. The CDR3 DNA is TGTGCCAGCAGTGACAGGGGGACTGAAGCTTTCTTT. Residues: CASSDRGTEAFF.

The V and J genes are TRBV4-3 and TRBJ2-7; D is uncertain. V gave up 11 bases and J gave up 2 bases, with 13 bases separating them. This CDR3 has 12 residues. CDR1 is LGHNA, CDR2 YSLEER, per germline. The DNA for the CDR3 is TGCGCCTGCTCCTACTTGGCCTACGAGCAGTACGTC. Encoded protein: CACSYLAYEQYV.